One sample yielded the 32 T cell receptor beta chains listed below, sequenced in a study of T cells expressing NK-cell markers. With the 5' RACE reads reprocessed, TCRdb shows one record per CDR3 protein and no DNA. This repertoire comprises about half a million distinct CDR3 sequences; its ten largest clones make up over 1.3%. The sequencing input was blood T cells: a sorted CD56 or NKG2C T cell subset, CD4+ or CD8+ T cells, or bulk PBMC T cells (not recorded which). Receptors were obtained from a woman aged 45-65 years in good health.

The V call is TRBV3-1, the J call TRBJ2-1. Germline assignment: CDR1 LGHDT and CDR2 YNNKEL (reference sequence). This CDR3 is 12 amino acids long. CDR3 residues: CASSQDINEQFF.

The chain recombines TRBV9 with TRBJ2-3; without DNA, the TCRdb call of TRBD2 cannot be checked. Germline V lookup: CDR1 SGDLS, CDR2 YYNGEE. The CDR3 sequence is 18 residues long. This CDR3 reads CASSVVSGRGLKADTQYF.

The CDR3 here is CATSPTEGTVDTQYF. The chain has TRBV24-1 and TRBJ2-3; no DNA is available, so the TRBD1 call from TCRdb remains unchecked. Germline V gene lookup returns CDR1 KGHDR and CDR2 SFDVKD. This CDR3 has 15 amino acids.

The chain recombines TRBV20-1 with TRBJ2-1; checking the TCRdb D call of TRBD2 is not possible without DNA. The CDR3 covers 13 residues. Germline-derived CDR1 and CDR2 are DFQATT and SNEGSKA (reference sequence). The chain's CDR3 is CSARTSGMQVLFF.

The chain uses TRBV24-1 and TRBJ2-7. This CDR3 is 15 amino acids long. Germline assignment: CDR1 KGHDR and CDR2 SFDVKD. CDR3 amino acids: CATSDLRASPHEQYF.

The chain recombines TRBV2 with TRBJ1-3. Germline V gene sequence: CDR1 SNHLY, CDR2 FYNNEI. The CDR3 sequence is 13 residues long. Here the CDR3 reads CASSGGSGNTIYF.

The chain recombines TRBV10-3 with TRBJ1-1; TCRdb's D call, TRBD1, is unchecked because there is no DNA. This CDR3 is built from 15 residues. Germline V gene sequence: CDR1 ENHRY, CDR2 SYGVKD. This CDR3 reads CAISESRGPNTEAFF.

The chain recombines TRBV30 with TRBJ2-6; TCRdb's D call of TRBD1 is untestable without DNA. CDR3 length: 15 residues. The germline gives CDR1 GTSNPN, CDR2 SVGIG (reference sequence). The CDR3 spells CAWSITGHGANVLTF.

The chain has TRBV28 and TRBJ2-1; TCRdb lists TRBD1, though no DNA is available to test this call. CDR1 and CDR2 from the germline V gene are MDHEN and SYDVKM. The CDR3 is made up of 14 amino acids. The CDR3 is CASRPRTGGYEQFF.

The rearrangement joins TRBV5-1 to TRBJ2-7; TCRdb indicates TRBD2, and absent DNA this call remains unverified. CDR1 is SGHRS and CDR2 is YFSETQ in the germline V gene. This CDR3 contains 21 residues. The CDR3 sequence: CASSGRRGQGSSGSSSYEQYF.

The J gene is TRBJ2-1, the V gene TRBV20-1; TCRdb designates TRBD2, a call that cannot be tested without DNA. The CDR3 consists of 14 residues. Per germline, CDR1 DFQATT and CDR2 SNEGSKA (reference sequence). Here the CDR3 reads CSALAETDYNEQFF.

This chain uses TRBV5-5 with TRBJ2-1; TCRdb calls TRBD2, which cannot be checked without DNA. The CDR3 runs to 16 residues. Germline V gene lookup returns CDR1 SGHKS and CDR2 YYEKEE (reference sequence). The CDR3 reads CASSLVTSASNNEQFF.

The chain is built from TRBV2 and TRBJ1-5. The germline V gene has CDR1 SNHLY and CDR2 FYNNEI. The CDR3 sequence is 11 residues long. CDR3 sequence reads: CASSLTQPQHF.

The rearrangement joins TRBV9 to TRBJ2-1; TCRdb selects TRBD1, and the lack of DNA leaves this call unchecked. The CDR3 is 12 residues long. Per the germline V gene, CDR1 is SGDLS and CDR2 is YYNGEE. The CDR3 sequence: CASSSTRGVAFF.

The gene calls are TRBV11-2 and TRBJ2-3. The germline V gene encodes CDR1 SGHAT and CDR2 FQNNGV. The CDR3 loop spans 16 amino acids. The CDR3 sequence: CASSLDAEGTTDTQYF.

This sequence joins TRBV5-1 and TRBJ2-7; TCRdb calls TRBD2, which cannot be checked without DNA. Germline V lookup: CDR1 SGHRS, CDR2 YFSETQ. There are 17 residues in the CDR3. The CDR3 spells CASSLGPGLAAAYEQYF. The whole variable domain, remainder taken from reference TRBV5-1 and TRBJ2-7, is KAGVTQTPRYLIKTRGQQVTLSCSPISGHRSVSWYQQTPGQGLQFLFEYFSETQRNKGNFPGRFSGRQFSNSRSEMNVSTLELGDSALYLCASSLGPGLAAAYEQYFGPGTRLTVT.

The chain links TRBV2 to TRBJ1-2; lacking DNA, the TRBD1 call made by TCRdb goes unchecked. Germline V CDR1 and CDR2: SNHLY, FYNNEI. This CDR3 spans 14 amino acids. The chain's CDR3 is CASSLDRPTYGYTF.

V gene TRBV6-5 combines with J gene TRBJ2-7; the TCRdb call, TRBD1, lacks DNA for checking. CDR1 is MNHEY and CDR2 is SVGAGI in the germline V gene. This CDR3 has 15 amino acids. The CDR3 region is CASSPGQGVTYEQYF.

The chain combines TRBV5-1 with TRBJ2-5; TCRdb reports TRBD2, a call that lacks DNA to check it against. CDR3 length: 15 residues. Germline CDR1 is SGHRS and CDR2 is YFSETQ. The CDR3 protein is CASSLVLVEGRTQYF.

The CDR3 region is CASSQGTSGSGEFF. This sequence joins TRBV9 and TRBJ2-1; TCRdb designates TRBD2, a call that cannot be tested without DNA. The CDR3 length is 14 residues. Germline values: CDR1 SGDLS, CDR2 YYNGEE.

The gene calls are TRBV7-8 and TRBJ2-1; TCRdb's D call, TRBD2, is unchecked because there is no DNA. CDR3 length equals 15 residues. Germline-derived CDR1 and CDR2 are SGHVS and FQNEAQ. The CDR3 sequence: CASSLRLAGVNEQFF.

This chain uses TRBV28 with TRBJ2-3; no DNA is available, so the TRBD1 call from TCRdb remains unchecked. Germline V lookup: CDR1 MDHEN, CDR2 SYDVKM. The length of the CDR3 is 15 residues. The CDR3 reads CASSLGGAFTDTQYF. Together with reference TRBV28 and TRBJ2-3, the CDR3 gives the full variable domain: DVKVTQSSRYLVKRTGEKVFLECVQDMDHENMFWYRQDPGLGLRLIYFSYDVKMKEKGDIPEGYSVSREKKERFSLILESASTNQTSMYLCASSLGGAFTDTQYFGPGTRLTVL.

This rearrangement joins TRBV7-9 to TRBJ2-1; TCRdb's D call of TRBD1 is untestable without DNA. The germline gives CDR1 SEHNR, CDR2 FQNEAQ (reference sequence). This CDR3 spans 17 amino acids. This CDR3 is CASSPISRARSYNEQFF.

The chain links TRBV5-1 to TRBJ2-1; TCRdb's D call of TRBD2 is untestable without DNA. Looked up from germline, CDR1 is SGHRS and CDR2 is YFSETQ. CDR3 size: 17 residues. The chain's CDR3 is CASSLGLAGSSYNEQFF. Drawing the rest from reference TRBV5-1 and TRBJ2-1, the complete variable domain is KAGVTQTPRYLIKTRGQQVTLSCSPISGHRSVSWYQQTPGQGLQFLFEYFSETQRNKGNFPGRFSGRQFSNSRSEMNVSTLELGDSALYLCASSLGLAGSSYNEQFFGPGTRLTVL.

The rearrangement joins TRBV29-1 to TRBJ2-2; no DNA is available, so the TRBD1 call from TCRdb remains unchecked. Germline CDR1 and CDR2: SQVTM and ANQGSEA. CDR3 length: 17 residues. CDR3 protein: CSAGPRQGSLNTGELFF.

The genes are TRBV12-3 or TRBV12-4 and TRBJ2-1; TCRdb gives TRBD2 as the D gene, but with no DNA this cannot be confirmed. This CDR3 region has 17 residues. The chain's CDR3 is CASTAYGGAGGPGEQFF.

V gene TRBV6-1 combines with J gene TRBJ2-4; checking the TCRdb D call of TRBD2 is not possible without DNA. The CDR3 is made up of 18 amino acids. In germline, CDR1 is MNHNS, CDR2 SASEGT. The CDR3 sequence is CASSGGLAGEEGKNIQYF.

The V and J genes are TRBV21-1 and TRBJ2-3; TCRdb names TRBD2, which stays unverified in the absence of DNA. TRBV21-1 is given as a pseudogene. The CDR3 totals 17 residues. The CDR3: CASSKGGESGRSDTQYF.

The chain uses TRBV6-6 and TRBJ2-3; TCRdb picks TRBD2, but there is no DNA to check that call. The CDR3 sequence is 16 residues long. Germline CDR1 reads MNHNY; CDR2 reads SVGAGI (reference sequence). The CDR3 loop is CASSPRAGPSTDTQYF.

Here the CDR3 reads CASAGTGRSDTQYF. V gene TRBV7-3 combines with J gene TRBJ2-3; no DNA is available, so the TRBD1 call from TCRdb remains unchecked. The CDR3 loop spans 14 amino acids. Germline V lookup: CDR1 SGHTA, CDR2 FQGTGA.

This chain connects TRBV20-1 to TRBJ2-1; the TCRdb call, TRBD2, lacks DNA for checking. CDR1 is DFQATT and CDR2 is SNEGSKA in the germline V gene (reference sequence). This CDR3 comprises 11 residues. CDR3 region: CSAAISGEQFF.

This chain connects TRBV20-1 to TRBJ2-1; without DNA, the TCRdb call of TRBD1 cannot be checked. Germline V gene sequence: CDR1 DFQATT, CDR2 SNEGSKA (reference sequence). The CDR3 extends over 15 amino acids. CDR3 residues: CSARKPGGKDNEQFF.